The entry below describes one T cell receptor (beta chain). This clone's antigen is unknown. Base qualities are not recorded, but no much larger clone differs from it by a single base. The data stem from a study of cytomegalovirus exposure and HLA in healthy donors (dated by TCRdb to 2016 to 2017). Describing the broader study: In an earlier analysis of about 560 of the donors, around 300 Gb of sequence data and 90 million to 130 million unique TCR beta sequences from about 190 million T cells were reported. Roughly 300 gigabases of sequencing data and around 85 million unique TCR sequences made up an early release that covered several hundred HLA-typed donors. The genetic ancestry cluster associated with self-reported Caucasian donors included around four fifths of the approximately 400 genotyped donors. The study aimed to test whether signatures of past pathogen exposure could be identified by cataloging public T cell receptors. The T cell repertoires of 670 or so subjects were profiled by immunosequencing and related to cytomegalovirus serostatus. In addition to the first cohort of approximately 670 subjects, a separate validation cohort of approximately 130 different subjects was used. To predict cytomegalovirus infection status, the study combined high-throughput TCR immunosequencing, statistical association of individual TCRs with disease status, and machine learning. A later analysis re-analyzed previously published TCR beta repertoires from several hundred donors and added high-resolution HLA genotyping to study TCR occurrence patterns. Rather than using new phenotypic data, the later analysis identified candidate immune exposures from TCR beta sequences and from how often those sequences occurred across donors. An earlier analysis of some 600 of the donors applied high-throughput TCR beta sequencing to assess whether each TCR beta V gene segment acted as functional or pseudogenic. Donor age, sex, ethnicity and CMV serostatus were compiled alongside the repertoire data. A later genetic analysis took genome-wide SNP genotypes for about 65% of the roughly 670 donors and used that subset as a discovery cohort. Every discovery cohort repertoire had been produced on one sequencing platform. Both class I and class II loci were covered by HLA typing, at four-digit resolution. The number of typed donors differed by locus: about 620-640 for A, B, C, DRB1 and DQB1; 522 for DQA1; approximately 610 for DPA1; and roughly 450 for DPB1. Four or five DR-DQ haplotypes were handled as single units for association and clustering because linkage in the cohort was strong. Across some 400 genotyped donors of the cohort, an average of approximately 200,000 unique TCR beta nucleotide sequences per donor were sequenced, and roughly a sixth of those sequences were non-productive. Beyond this particular receptor, the publication reports: The only immune exposure information available for the cohort was CMV serostatus. A total of roughly 160 TCR beta chains were listed by the study as associated with cytomegalovirus. Roughly uniform sequencing depth across donors was assumed in presence/absence analyses, although this assumption may not hold. Correlated functional status among segregating V segments might reflect linkage disequilibrium, but an unknown experimental factor could not be ruled out. A later analysis found that TCR association rates varied across HLA loci, with DRB1 alleles showing the most associated TCRs and HLA-C alleles the fewest. Over 15 rarely observed V segments, including chromosome 9 orphons, were excluded from the earlier analysis of several hundred of the donors because counts were too low. Only TCR beta chains were sequenced in this cohort, and the absence of alpha or paired-chain data limited detectable features. Broadly in line with IMGT annotations, most TCR beta V segments showed up in productive rearrangements about 87% or about 30% of the time in an earlier analysis of about 500 of the donors. According to the authors, the approach could potentially be generalized to other disease states and immunological phenotypes. A later analysis found that HLA-associated TCR beta chains were more clonally expanded and had lower generation probabilities than equally common non-associated chains. A further reported finding was that TCR beta sequences accurately predicted the HLA-A and HLA-B alleles for most subjects in the first cohort. Compared with the approximately 670-donor mean, donors in an Asian-associated ancestry cluster had fewer N-insertions in productive TCRs, according to a later genetic analysis. The classifier was reported to diagnose cytomegalovirus status with high specificity and sensitivity in both the original cohort and the validation cohort. A group of highly shared sequence variants was considered likely to be a technical artifact of the sequencing pipeline. A later analysis found that most CMV-associated TCR beta chains appeared HLA-restricted, with HLA associations seemingly driven largely by CMV exposure. Several of the top co-occurrence clusters appeared to be linked to parvovirus B19, influenza, CMV and Epstein-Barr virus, according to a later analysis. Because HLA typing was unavailable for some donors at each locus, only the typed subset was used in association tests. In a later analysis, 16,951 TCR beta sequences were associated with specific HLA alleles at a false discovery rate of 0.05. Assigning TCR associations to individual alleles was difficult when HLA alleles, especially DR and DQ, strongly co-occurred. The 87-base-pair reads could not distinguish some IMGT-functional V segments, including TRBV6-2 and TRBV6-3, so those segments were excluded. While some public TCRs were present in many individuals, most TCR sequences turned up only very rarely across donors. A few of the identified cytomegalovirus-associated TCR beta chains were confirmed in vitro to be specific for cytomegalovirus antigens. In a later genetic analysis, a missense DCLRE1C variant was associated with V-gene and J-gene trimming of TCR beta chains, and the association was replicated in an independent cohort.

The germline V and J ends show losses of 6 bases and 3 bases respectively, and no gene match explains 8 bases of the junction. The germline V gene supplies CDR1 SQVTM and CDR2 ANQGSEA. The CDR3 holds 13 amino acids from the cysteine to the phenylalanine. Only CDR3 DNA is held: 39 bases, read in frame from base 1. Libraries were prepared through the immunoSEQ multiplex PCR assay. For the multiplex PCR, a mixture combining 60 forward primers for TCR Vbeta segments and 13 reverse primers for TCR Jbeta segments was used. A multiplex PCR assay on genomic DNA amplified the CDR3 region of rearranged TCR beta genes. On the Illumina HiSeq System, the amplified TCR beta libraries were sequenced as 87-base-pair reads. Per the authors' processing: In a later analysis, around 80 million unique TCR beta chains were counted across the 500 to 850 repertoires, and roughly 11 million of these chains were shared by at least two donors. Raw reads were error-corrected and collapsed into unique sequences by a nearest-neighbor algorithm in which closely related sequences were merged to remove PCR and sequencing errors. To assign V, D and J gene segments, CDR3 sequences were aligned to IMGT reference sequences. For a sequence to be retained, a match of at least six nucleotides to both a V gene segment and a J gene segment was required. A rearrangement was called productive if the CDR3 had no stop codons and remained in frame with V and J, and every other rearrangement was called non-productive. CDR3 was defined according to IMGT convention as the region running from the second conserved V-encoded cysteine to the conserved J-encoded phenylalanine. Sequences without an unambiguous match to a single V gene segment were excluded from the earlier analysis of about 630 of the donors. An earlier analysis of almost 600 of the donors classified V segments as functional when productive rearrangements were above 56.7% and as segregating when the standard deviation between donors was above 5%. A statistical classification framework was built for diagnosing cytomegalovirus status from the catalog of TCR beta chain sequences. A later analysis assigned V and J genes by comparing TCR nucleotide sequences with IMGT/GENE-DB human TR gene sequences. The TCRdist pipeline was used in a later analysis to assign CDR3 sequences and most-parsimonious VDJ recombination scenarios. A later analysis defined each TCR beta chain by its CDR3 amino acid sequence plus V-gene family, and excluded reads lacking a unique V-gene family. In a later analysis, approximately 590 highly shared, low-generation-probability nucleotide sequences were removed to address suspected cross-contamination and a sequencing artifact. In a later analysis, a clonal expansion index was calculated for each public chain from normalized within-repertoire ranks of inferred template counts. A later analysis computed generation probabilities with a VDJ recombination model fitted to out-of-frame rearrangements, and checked the results against IGoR. A later analysis scored TCR-TCR, TCR-HLA and TCR-CMV co-occurrence with hypergeometric tests, applying a repertoire-size bias correction to TCR pairs. A later analysis estimated false discovery rates by permuting HLA or CMV assignments 20 times. In a later analysis, co-occurring TCRs were grouped using DBSCAN, and TCRdist sequence similarity was added for clustering within HLA-allele-positive subsets. Repertoires with fewer than 30,000 or more than 120,000 public chains were left out of co-occurrence clustering, as were five repertoires with anomalous nucleotide sharing. In its TCRdb copy, this immuneACCESS table keeps in-frame sequences only and misses some clones. Where compared with another copy, unresolved V genes explain less than half of these, and the others have no known cause. V, J and clone size are those of that table, while D and trimming were read from the DNA. The sample table contains approximately 100,000 clones; only one count was recorded for roughly nine tenths of them. The ten largest clonotypes hold about 8.6% of the sample.

The cohort was made up of approximately 670 healthy bone marrow donors. At the time of sampling, all cohort members were nominally healthy, though unrecorded immune exposures were likely present. The donor tested CMV seropositive and was one of the 289 seropositive cohort members. A peripheral blood sample was provided by each donor, and peripheral blood mononuclear cells were used for TCR beta sequencing. The Qiagen DNeasy Blood Extraction Kit was used to extract genomic DNA from the blood cell samples. The chain employs TRBV29-1 and TRBJ2-7, with 7 central nucleotides matching TRBD1. The receptor was isolated from a man aged 25 to 40 in good health and CMV-seropositive. Source material: PBMCs. The CDR3 in this case is CSVRNRGGYEQYF. The nucleotide sequence reads as follows: TGCAGCGTCCGAAACAGGGGTGGCTACGAGCAGTACTTC.